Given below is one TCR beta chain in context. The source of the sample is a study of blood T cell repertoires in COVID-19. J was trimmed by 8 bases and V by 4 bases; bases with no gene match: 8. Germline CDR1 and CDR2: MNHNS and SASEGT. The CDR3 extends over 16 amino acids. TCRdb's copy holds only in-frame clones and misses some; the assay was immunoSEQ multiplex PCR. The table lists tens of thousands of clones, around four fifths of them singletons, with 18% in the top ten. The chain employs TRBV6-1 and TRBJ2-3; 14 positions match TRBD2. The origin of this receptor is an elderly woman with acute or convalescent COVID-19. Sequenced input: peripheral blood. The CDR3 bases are TGTGCCAGCAGTGGTCCGGGACTAGCGGGAGTCGGTACGCAGTATTTT. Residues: CASSGPGLAGVGTQYF.